Listed here are 27 T cell receptor beta chains from one sample, sequenced in a study of cytomegalovirus exposure and HLA in healthy donors. Libraries were prepared by immunoSEQ multiplex PCR; TCRdb keeps only in-frame clonotypes and omits some of them. The sample has roughly 80,000 clones; approximately 94% are singletons. The specimen sequenced was PBMCs. Receptor source: a woman aged 18-29 years in good health and CMV-seropositive.

The CDR3 reads CASSGGLNYGYTF. The CDR3 DNA reads as TGTGCCAGCAGCGGCGGATTAAACTATGGCTACACCTTC. The chain recombines TRBV9 with TRBJ1-2; the D is unclear. The CDR3 sequence is 13 residues long. V was shortened by 3 bases and J by 2 bases, with 8 bases between the two germline ends. Germline-derived CDR1 and CDR2 are SGDLS and YYNGEE.

This chain connects TRBV11-3 to TRBJ2-1, with TRBD2 identical over 9 bases. CDR1 is SGHNT, CDR2 YENEEA, per germline. V lost 2 bases to trimming and J lost 4 bases; unmatched junction nucleotides: 6. This CDR3 is 16 amino acids long. The CDR3: CASSLLGLAGYNEQFF. As DNA, the CDR3 is TGTGCCAGCAGCTTACTGGGACTAGCCGGGTACAATGAGCAGTTCTTC.

V gene TRBV5-1 combines with J gene TRBJ1-3; 10 bases are a match to TRBD1. The ends lost 0 bases at V and 3 bases at J; junction bases unmatched: 3. This CDR3 is 16 amino acids long. Germline V CDR1 and CDR2: SGHRS, YFSETQ. The CDR3 DNA reads TGCGCCAGCAGCTTGGAGACAGGGGGCGTTGGAAACACCATATATTTT. It codes for CASSLETGGVGNTIYF.

The chain links TRBV4-3 to TRBJ2-1; weak D call: TRBD2 (6 bases). V lost 1 base to trimming and J lost 4 bases, with 14 bases between them. The CDR3 length is 16 residues. Germline lookup yields CDR1 LGHNA and CDR2 YSLEER. The CDR3 DNA is TGCGCCAGCAGCCAAGTGGGAGGACTACCTTACAATGAGCAGTTCTTC. It codes for CASSQVGGLPYNEQFF.

A few counts support this clone. The CDR3 DNA reads as TGCGCCAGCAGCCAAGTGGGACTAGCGGGCGAGCAGTACTTC. Translation: CASSQVGLAGEQYF. J is TRBJ2-7 and V is TRBV4-1; 12 bases align to TRBD2. CDR3 length: 14 amino acids. Germline loops: CDR1 MGHRA, CDR2 YSYEKL. Losses at the gene ends were 1 base for V and 6 bases for J; bases not matched to a gene: 1.

The rearrangement joins TRBV15 to TRBJ1-4, with TRBD1 as a possible D gene (6 bases). Germline V gene lookup returns CDR1 LNHNV and CDR2 YYDKDF (reference sequence). Trimming took off 0 bases at V and 4 bases at J, with 15 bases between the two ends. There are 17 residues in the CDR3. The CDR3 protein is CATSRDGAGANNEKLFF. DNA for the CDR3: TGTGCCACCAGCAGAGATGGGGCAGGGGCTAATAATGAAAAACTGTTTTTT.

The chain uses TRBV28 and TRBJ1-2; tentatively, D is TRBD1 (6 bases). This CDR3 region has 15 residues. The germline CDR1 and CDR2 sequences are MDHEN and SYDVKM. The V end was cut by 1 base, the J end by 2 bases, with 11 bases between. CDR3 region: CASSLSPGANYGYTF. CDR3 DNA sequence: TGTGCCAGCAGTTTATCCCCAGGGGCGAACTATGGCTACACCTTC.

The chain joins TRBV7-8 to TRBJ2-7; D is possibly TRBD2 (6 bases). The CDR3 loop spans 16 amino acids. V lost 0 bases to trimming and J lost 5 bases, with 17 bases between them. Germline CDR1 SGHVS, CDR2 FQNEAQ. The CDR3 spells CASSLAAGRTWDEQYF. For the CDR3, the DNA is TGTGCCAGCAGCTTAGCTGCGGGGCGAACTTGGGACGAGCAGTACTTC.

This chain joins TRBV29-1 and TRBJ1-2, with D possibly being TRBD1 (5 bases). Per the germline V gene, CDR1 is SQVTM and CDR2 is ANQGSEA. The CDR3 is 12 residues long. Trimming left V 4 bases short and J 4 bases short, with 10 bases between. DNA of the CDR3: TGCAGCGTTGTAAAGCAGGGCTATGGCTACACCTTC. Translated: CSVVKQGYGYTF.

J is TRBJ2-2 and V is TRBV7-2; TRBD2 agrees at 11 bases. The germline gives CDR1 SGHTA, CDR2 FQGNSA. This CDR3 contains 19 residues. Trimming at V came to 7 bases and at J to 0 bases, leaving 13 bases not matched to a gene. The DNA for the CDR3 is TGTGCCAGCATGCTAAATCTAGCGGGGGGACCGACGAACACCGGGGAGCTGTTTTTT. This encodes CASMLNLAGGPTNTGELFF.

V usage is TRBV6-1 and J usage is TRBJ1-3, with no clear D. The V end was cut by 11 bases, the J end by 4 bases, with 18 bases between. CDR3 size: 14 residues. From germline, CDR1 is MNHNS and CDR2 SASEGT. CDR3 protein: CAGRPGGEGNTIYF. CDR3 in DNA: TGTGCCGGAAGACCAGGTGGGGAGGGAAACACCATATATTTT.

The genes are TRBV30 and TRBJ1-2; D remains unclear. Germline CDR1 and CDR2: GTSNPN and SVGIG (reference sequence). The CDR3 totals 14 residues. Trimming pared 2 bases from V and 8 bases from J, leaving 18 bases between. The CDR3 DNA sequence: TGTGCCTGGAGTAAACGGAGGCGGGATCAGGGCTACACCTTC. Translation gives CAWSKRRRDQGYTF.

This chain connects TRBV6-4 to TRBJ1-1; 8 bases align to TRBD1. The germline CDR1 and CDR2 sequences are MRHNA and SNTAGT. J lost 5 bases, V lost 6 bases, and 8 bases had no gene match. This CDR3 has 14 residues. This chain's CDR3 is CASRAGGTGTEAFF. For the CDR3, the DNA is TGTGCCAGCAGGGCGGGGGGGACAGGTACTGAAGCTTTCTTT.

This chain joins TRBV6-5 and TRBJ2-3, with D tentatively TRBD2 (5 bases). The CDR3 is 13 residues long. V was cut by 6 bases and J by 4 bases, with 11 bases left in between. Germline CDR1 and CDR2: MNHEY and SVGAGI. The DNA of the CDR3 is TGTGCCAGCAGGTCGAGCGGATCAGATACGCAGTATTTT. Its translation: CASRSSGSDTQYF.

The chain couples TRBV19 to TRBJ2-7; the D is unclear. Germline CDR1 reads LNHDA; CDR2 reads SQIVND (reference sequence). The germline V and J ends were trimmed by 4 bases and 3 bases, with 16 bases remaining between them. This CDR3 comprises 15 residues. As DNA, the CDR3 is TGTGCCAGTAGTACATTAGACGGGTCCTACTACGAGCAGTACTTC. Protein: CASSTLDGSYYEQYF.

The J gene is TRBJ1-2, the V gene TRBV25-1; a weak D match, TRBD1 (6 bases). Looked up from germline, CDR1 is MGHDK and CDR2 is SYGVNS. The CDR3 loop spans 11 amino acids. Trimming stripped 6 bases from V and 8 bases from J, with 10 bases between. CDR3 in amino acids: CASSRGGGYTF. CDR3 sequence (DNA): TGTGCCAGCAGCCGTGGGGGCGGCTACACCTTC.

This rearrangement joins TRBV28 to TRBJ1-1; the match to TRBD1 covers 7 bases. Germline V gene lookup returns CDR1 MDHEN and CDR2 SYDVKM. This CDR3 spans 15 amino acids. Losses at the gene ends were 3 bases for V and 4 bases for J; bases not matched to a gene: 8. The CDR3 nucleotides are TGTGCCAGCAGTTTTTCCGTTTCAGGGGGCACTGAAGCTTTCTTT. Translated: CASSFSVSGGTEAFF.

CDR3 sequence (DNA): TGTGCCAGCAGTGGGGGGCGGCAGGTCGGCCAGCCCCAGCATTTT. Translated: CASSGGRQVGQPQHF. The chain couples TRBV2 to TRBJ1-5; weak D call: TRBD1 (6 bases). The ends were cut back, 4 bases at V and 7 bases at J, with 17 bases in the middle. This CDR3 region has 15 residues. Germline V gene lookup returns CDR1 SNHLY and CDR2 FYNNEI.

DNA of the CDR3: TGTGCCAGTAGTATAGATCTAGCGGCTTCTAGCACAGATACGCAGTATTTT. Residues: CASSIDLAASSTDTQYF. The chain employs TRBV19 and TRBJ2-3, with 7 bases that match TRBD2. CDR1 and CDR2 from the germline V gene are LNHDA and SQIVND (reference sequence). Germline trimming cut 0 bases from V and 0 bases from J; bases unmatched to any gene: 6. The CDR3 consists of 17 residues.

The V and J genes are TRBV7-2 and TRBJ1-2, with TRBD1 identical over 7 bases. The junction had 8 bases not matched to a gene; V was cut back by 2 bases and J by 5 bases. The CDR3 contains 15 residues. Germline V gene lookup returns CDR1 SGHTA and CDR2 FQGNSA. The DNA of the CDR3 is TGTGCCAGCAGCTTAACGACAGGGCTAATTTATGGCTACACCTTC. Its translation is CASSLTTGLIYGYTF.

The chain uses TRBV13 and TRBJ1-2; TRBD1 is a possible D gene (6 bases). The germline V gene encodes CDR1 PRHDT and CDR2 FYEKMQ (reference sequence). Trimming took off 3 bases at V and 0 bases at J, with 17 bases between the two ends. The length of the CDR3 is 17 residues. DNA of the CDR3: TGTGCCAGCAGCTTTTTGCAAACAGGGAAGACTAACTATGGCTACACCTTC. It yields the protein CASSFLQTGKTNYGYTF.

The rearrangement uses TRBV5-1 and TRBJ2-7; 8 bases are a match to TRBD2. The CDR3 is 15 residues long. With V trimmed by 0 bases and J by 7 bases, 9 bases remained unmatched. Germline V lookup: CDR1 SGHRS, CDR2 YFSETQ. The DNA of the CDR3 is TGCGCCAGCAGCTTGGCCCCGGGGGGGCCCCGGGAGCAGTACTTC. Translated, it gives CASSLAPGGPREQYF. The variable domain in full, completed from reference TRBV5-1 and TRBJ2-7, reads KAGVTQTPRYLIKTRGQQVTLSCSPISGHRSVSWYQQTPGQGLQFLFEYFSETQRNKGNFPGRFSGRQFSNSRSEMNVSTLELGDSALYLCASSLAPGGPREQYFGPGTRLTVT.

J is TRBJ1-2 and V is TRBV6-1; TRBD1 matches at 7 bases. Germline CDR1 reads MNHNS; CDR2 reads SASEGT. The V gene end was trimmed by 4 bases and the J gene end by 7 bases; junction bases not matched to a gene: 15. CDR3 length: 16 amino acids. CDR3: CASSVQGSLYGGGYTF. The CDR3 bases are TGTGCCAGCAGTGTACAGGGGTCTCTCTACGGCGGTGGCTACACCTTC.

V gene TRBV5-1 combines with J gene TRBJ2-1; possibly TRBD2 for D (6 bases). V lost 4 bases and J lost 5, with 16 bases in between. The CDR3 runs to 15 residues. Germline values: CDR1 SGHRS, CDR2 YFSETQ. The CDR3 is CASSVTDRENNEQFF. In DNA form, the CDR3 reads TGCGCCAGCAGCGTTACTGATCGGGAGAACAATGAGCAGTTCTTC.

This chain joins TRBV28 and TRBJ2-7; TRBD2 matches at 12 bases. The germline gives CDR1 MDHEN, CDR2 SYDVKM. The trim removed 8 bases at V and 4 bases at J, leaving 9 bases unmatched. CDR3 length: 15 residues. The CDR3: CASARLAGGVYEQYF. DNA of the CDR3: TGTGCCAGCGCTCGCCTAGCGGGAGGGGTTTACGAGCAGTACTTC.

V gene TRBV2 combines with J gene TRBJ2-2, with 9 bases aligning to TRBD2. From germline, CDR1 is SNHLY and CDR2 FYNNEI. The CDR3 consists of 15 residues. V lost 3 bases and J lost 7; bases outside the gene matches: 6. The CDR3 reads CASSETSGVGGELFF. The CDR3 bases are TGTGCCAGCAGTGAGACTAGCGGCGTGGGCGGGGAGCTGTTTTTT.

V usage is TRBV28 and J usage is TRBJ1-2; 10 nucleotides match TRBD1. The CDR3 sequence is 14 residues long. V shed 5 bases and J 3 bases; nucleotides not matched to a gene: 3. From germline, CDR1 is MDHEN and CDR2 SYDVKM. The CDR3 loop is CASSRDRGHYGYTF. The DNA of the CDR3 is TGTGCCAGCAGTAGGGACAGGGGTCACTATGGCTACACCTTC.